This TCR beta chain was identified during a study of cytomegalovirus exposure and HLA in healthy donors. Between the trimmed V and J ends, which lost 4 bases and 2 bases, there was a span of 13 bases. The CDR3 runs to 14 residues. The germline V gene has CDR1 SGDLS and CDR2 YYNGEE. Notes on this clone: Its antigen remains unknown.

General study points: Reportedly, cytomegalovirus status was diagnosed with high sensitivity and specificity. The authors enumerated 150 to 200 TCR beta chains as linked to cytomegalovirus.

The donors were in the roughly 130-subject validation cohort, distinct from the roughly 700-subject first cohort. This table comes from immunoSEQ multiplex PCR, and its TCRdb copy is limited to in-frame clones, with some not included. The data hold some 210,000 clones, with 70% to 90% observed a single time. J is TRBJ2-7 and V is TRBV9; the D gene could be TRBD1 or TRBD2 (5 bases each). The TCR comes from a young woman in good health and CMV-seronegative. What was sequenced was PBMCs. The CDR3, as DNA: TGTGCCAGCAGCACATGGGACGGAGCCTACGAGCAGTACTTC. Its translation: CASSTWDGAYEQYF.